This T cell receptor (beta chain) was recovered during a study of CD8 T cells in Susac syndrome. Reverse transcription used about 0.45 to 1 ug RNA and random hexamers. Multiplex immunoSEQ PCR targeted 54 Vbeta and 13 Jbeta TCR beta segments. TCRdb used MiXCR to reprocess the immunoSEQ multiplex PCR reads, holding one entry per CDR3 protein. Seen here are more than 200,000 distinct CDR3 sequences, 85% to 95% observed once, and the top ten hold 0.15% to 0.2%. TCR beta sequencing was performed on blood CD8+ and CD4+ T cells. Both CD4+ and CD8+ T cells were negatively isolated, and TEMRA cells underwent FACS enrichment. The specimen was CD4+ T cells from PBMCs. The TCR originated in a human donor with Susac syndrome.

CDR3 DNA sequence: TGTGCCTGGAGTGTAGGACAGCGCAATCAGCCCCAGCATTTT. It translates to CAWSVGQRNQPQHF. This sequence joins TRBV30 and TRBJ1-5, with D maybe TRBD1 (6 bases). The CDR3 consists of 14 residues. With 0 bases removed from V and 2 bases from J, the gap between germline ends came to 8 bases. CDR1 is GTSNPN and CDR2 is SVGIG in the germline V gene (reference sequence).